This T cell receptor beta chain was found in a study of cytomegalovirus exposure and HLA in healthy donors. Overall study: An analysis done earlier identified more than 100 million unique TCR beta sequences from about 179 million T cells.

Notes on this clone: Its antigen is not known.

Germline V CDR1 and CDR2: SGHRS, YFSETQ. The length of the CDR3 is 14 residues. Trimming took off 7 bases at V and 2 bases at J, with 16 bases between the two ends. The PCR was carried out with 60 Vbeta primers and 13 Jbeta primers. Produced via immunoSEQ multiplex PCR; TCRdb's table is partial and in-frame only. The sample lists over 130,000 clones; 82% were seen once. Study-wide points: By HLA locus, TCR association rates varied in a later analysis, with DRB1 showing the most and HLA-C the fewest. As a later analysis showed, a missense DCLRE1C variant was linked to trimming of TCR beta V- and J-genes. A later analysis associated some 16,000 TCR beta sequences with HLA alleles at a 0.05 false discovery rate.

V gene TRBV5-1 combines with J gene TRBJ2-7, with TRBD2 as a possible D gene (6 bases). The receptor comes from a male donor in good health and CMV-seronegative. The sequencing input was PBMCs. CDR3 sequence reads: CASGSGAGAYEQYF. In DNA, the CDR3 is TGCGCCAGCGGCTCGGGAGCCGGTGCCTACGAGCAGTACTTC.